What follows describes a single TCR beta chain. The data belong to a study of control samples from healthy donors and cancer patients. V was pared by 0 bases and J by 6 bases, with 11 bases between. CDR3 length: 15 residues. Looked up from germline, CDR1 is SNHLY and CDR2 is FYNNEI. Assay used: immunoSEQ multiplex PCR; TCRdb lists only in-frame clones, some missing. The sample yields about 55,000 clones, roughly 86% seen once. V and J are TRBV2 and TRBJ2-2, with D possibly being TRBD1 (5 bases). Sequenced input: blood. The source is a man aged 45-60 years in good health. CDR3 sequence: CASSEALAGSGELFF. The CDR3 DNA is TGTGCCAGCAGTGAAGCTCTGGCAGGGTCCGGGGAGCTGTTTTTT.